The 6 T cell receptor beta chains reported below all come from one sample, sequenced in a study of blood T cell repertoires in COVID-19. The protocol was immunoSEQ multiplex PCR, while the TCRdb copy is restricted to in-frame clones and leaves out a portion. The data show fewer than 350,000 clones, 88% seen once. The source material was peripheral blood. Source of these receptors: a young man with active or convalescent COVID-19.

The V call is TRBV9, the J call TRBJ2-5; possibly TRBD2 for D (5 bases). The CDR3 consists of 14 residues. Germline assignment: CDR1 SGDLS and CDR2 YYNGEE. Trimming pared 4 bases from V and 1 base from J, leaving 11 bases between. The CDR3 nucleotides read TGTGCCAGCAGCCCCGGCGCGGGCCAAGAGACCCAGTACTTC. This encodes CASSPGAGQETQYF. Using reference TRBV9 and TRBJ2-5 for the parts outside the CDR3, the full variable domain is DSGVTQTPKHLITATGQRVTLRCSPRSGDLSVYWYQQSLDQGLQFLIQYYNGEERAKGNILERFSAQQFPDLHSELNLSSLELGDSALYFCASSPGAGQETQYFGPGTRLLVL.

V gene TRBV7-8 combines with J gene TRBJ1-5; a weak D match, TRBD1 (6 bases). Germline CDR1 reads SGHVS; CDR2 reads FQNEAQ. The CDR3 covers 14 residues. V lost 5 bases to trimming and J lost 4 bases, with 12 bases between them. For the CDR3, the DNA is TGTGCCAGCAGCAGACGGACAGAGAATCAGCCCCAGCATTTT. Protein product: CASSRRTENQPQHF.

This chain links TRBV12-5 with TRBJ2-7, with a possible D match to TRBD1 (5 bases). This CDR3 comprises 18 residues. V lost 4 bases and J lost 2, with 24 bases in between. Germline assignment: CDR1 LGHNT and CDR2 FRNRAP. CDR3 in amino acids: CASGYSIELWGETYEQYF. The DNA of the CDR3 is TGTGCTAGTGGTTACTCGATCGAGTTGTGGGGCGAAACCTACGAGCAGTACTTC.

V and J are TRBV15 and TRBJ2-7, with D possibly TRBD2 on 5 matching bases. With 1 base removed from V and 0 bases from J, the gap between germline ends came to 13 bases. The CDR3 spans 16 residues. CDR1 is LNHNV, CDR2 YYDKDF, per germline (reference sequence). The CDR3 region is CATSRVPAAGSYEQYF. In DNA, the CDR3 is TGTGCCACCAGCAGAGTTCCAGCGGCTGGCTCCTACGAGCAGTACTTC. Full variable domain (rest looked up from reference TRBV15 and TRBJ2-7): DAMVIQNPRYQVTQFGKPVTLSCSQTLNHNVMYWYQQKSSQAPKLLFHYYDKDFNNEADTPDNFQSRRPNTSFCFLDIRSPGLGDTAMYLCATSRVPAAGSYEQYFGPGTRLTVT.

The V gene is TRBV6-2 or TRBV6-3, the J gene TRBJ1-3; a possible D gene is TRBD1 (5 bases). This CDR3 has 16 amino acids. Trimming stripped 5 bases from V and 0 bases from J, with 14 bases between. CDR1 and CDR2 from the germline V gene are MNHEY and SVGEGT. Here the CDR3 DNA reads TGTGCCAGCAGTAAGCGCAGGGCTTTCTCTGGAAACACCATATATTTT. It codes for CASSKRRAFSGNTIYF.

The chain has TRBV6-5 and TRBJ1-3; TRBD1 is a possible D gene (6 bases). The CDR3 contains 13 residues. Trimming cost V 11 bases and J 1 base, with 12 bases left between them. Germline V lookup: CDR1 MNHEY, CDR2 SVGAGI. The CDR3 DNA reads as TGTGCCTCACGACAGGTTTCTGGAAACACCATATATTTT. Translating gives CASRQVSGNTIYF.